This is a list of T cell receptor beta chains from one sample in a study of blood T cell repertoires in COVID-19. The data were produced by immunoSEQ multiplex PCR, yet TCRdb's version contains in-frame clones alone and is incomplete. The sample lists hundreds of thousands of clones, about nine tenths seen once, with 3% in the top ten. The specimen was PBMCs or T cells enriched from blood (not recorded which). These receptor sequences come from a woman between 50 and 59 years old who had recovered from COVID-19. Both conserved end residues are part of each CDR3. A D gene is named only where the DNA matches it firmly. Expanded clones get a size class; other rows say once, few or many, or leave the size out.

cdr3_nt | cdr3_aa | j_call | v_call | d_call | clone_size
TGTGCCAGCAGTGATCAGGGACAAGCTAACTATGGCTACACCTTC | CASSDQGQANYGYTF | TRBJ1-2 | TRBV6-1 | - | -
TGTGCCATCAAGCCGGCCGGGACTTACGAGCAGTACTTC | CAIKPAGTYEQYF | TRBJ2-7 | TRBV10-3 | - | -
TGTGCCAGCAGCCCCCCGGGACAGGACTATGGCTACACCTTC | CASSPPGQDYGYTF | TRBJ1-2 | TRBV9 | TRBD1 | -
TGTGCCAGCAGTTTAGAGGACAGGGGAATCTACAATGAGCAGTTCTTC | CASSLEDRGIYNEQFF | TRBJ2-1 | TRBV28 | TRBD1 | few
TGTGCCAGCAGTCGCGTCAACAATGAGCAGTTCTTC | CASSRVNNEQFF | TRBJ2-1 | TRBV28 | - | -
TGCGCCAGCAGCTTGGATAGAGTGAACACTGAAGCTTTCTTT | CASSLDRVNTEAFF | TRBJ1-1 | TRBV5-1 | - | once
TGTGCCAGCAGCTCTGGGAGTGGGCTAGCGGGCTCCTACGAGCAGTACTTC | CASSSGSGLAGSYEQYF | TRBJ2-7 | TRBV5-4 | TRBD2 | -
TGTGCCAGCAGTGAATTGAGCGGGGCCAATCAGCCCCAGCATTTT | CASSELSGANQPQHF | TRBJ1-5 | TRBV2 | - | -
TGTGCCAGCAGTGGGGGACAGAGCGTCTTGGGACTGTTTTTT | CASSGGQSVLGLFF | TRBJ1-4 | TRBV28 | TRBD1 | -
TGTGCCAGCAGCTTATCTAGAACAGGGGTGAAGAGCTACACCTTC | CASSLSRTGVKSYTF | TRBJ1-2 | TRBV7-2 | TRBD1 | -
TGCGCCAGCAGCTTCCGGACAGGGAACACTGAAGCTTTCTTT | CASSFRTGNTEAFF | TRBJ1-1 | TRBV4-1 | TRBD1 | -
TGTGCCAGCAGTGCGCGGGAGAACCATCCCCAGCATTTT | CASSARENHPQHF | TRBJ1-5 | TRBV12-3/TRBV12-4 | - | -
TGTGCCAGCAGTACGAGGAGTTTAGGCACAGATACGCAGTATTTT | CASSTRSLGTDTQYF | TRBJ2-3 | TRBV28 | - | -
TGCGCCAGCAGCCCATGGGGCCGCGGTCAGCCCCAGCATTTT | CASSPWGRGQPQHF | TRBJ1-5 | TRBV5-1 | - | -
TGTGCCTGGAGTGTACGTCCAGGTGCCTCACCCCTCCACTTT | CAWSVRPGASPLHF | TRBJ1-6 | TRBV30 | - | once
TGTGCCAGCAGCGGGACTCAGGGACTAGCGGGCTACTACGAGCAGTACTTC | CASSGTQGLAGYYEQYF | TRBJ2-7 | TRBV5-8 | TRBD2 | -
TGTGCCAGCAGGTCCCATCCGGGTCCCAAGGCTCAGCCCCAGCATTTT | CASRSHPGPKAQPQHF | TRBJ1-5 | TRBV6-6 | - | -
TGCAGCGTCCTGGACAGCACCGATCAACGGGACACTGAAGCTTTCTTT | CSVLDSTDQRDTEAFF | TRBJ1-1 | TRBV29-1 | - | -
TGCAGTGCTAGTTCTGCGTACACCATATATTTT | CSASSAYTIYF | TRBJ1-3 | TRBV20-1 | - | -
TGTGCCTGGAGACGCCGGGGACAGGAAAAACTGTTTTTT | CAWRRRGQEKLFF | TRBJ1-4 | TRBV30 | TRBD1 | once
TGTGCCAGCAGCTTATTAGGCTTGGGGACAGGGATTCAATATGAAAAACTGTTTTTT | CASSLLGLGTGIQYEKLFF | TRBJ1-4 | TRBV7-2 | TRBD1 | few
TGTGCCACCAGCAGAGACCGGGGTTATTCACCCCTCCACTTT | CATSRDRGYSPLHF | TRBJ1-6 | TRBV15 | - | -
TGTGCCAGTAGTACCGACAGGGTTCAGCCCCAGCATTTT | CASSTDRVQPQHF | TRBJ1-5 | TRBV19 | TRBD1 | -
TGTGCCAGCAGCAAATCTAGGGACAGGGGACCCTATAGCAATCAGCCCCAGCATTTT | CASSKSRDRGPYSNQPQHF | TRBJ1-5 | TRBV21-1 | - | -
TGTGCCAGCAGGCCTGTAGCAGATACGCAGTATTTT | CASRPVADTQYF | TRBJ2-3 | TRBV5-8 | - | -
TGTGCCACCAGCAGCCGGACAGGGCATCAGCCCCAGCATTTT | CATSSRTGHQPQHF | TRBJ1-5 | TRBV15 | TRBD1 | once
TGTGCCAGCAGCTCCCCGCGGCGCGGGAGTGGGGACTACGAGCAGTACTTC | CASSSPRRGSGDYEQYF | TRBJ2-7 | TRBV11-2 | TRBD2 | once
TGCGCCAGCAGCCTTGGGACTAGCGGGACCGAGCAGTACTTC | CASSLGTSGTEQYF | TRBJ2-7 | TRBV5-1 | TRBD2 | -
TGTGCCAGCTCACCGACAGAAAATCAGCCCCAGCATTTT | CASSPTENQPQHF | TRBJ1-5 | TRBV18 | - | -
TGCAGCGTTCCCACTAGCGGGAGGAACACCGGGGAGCTGTTTTTT | CSVPTSGRNTGELFF | TRBJ2-2 | TRBV29-1 | TRBD2 | -
TGTGCCAGCAGCTTATCGCGCGGCGGGAGGGCTGGAGATACGCAGTATTTT | CASSLSRGGRAGDTQYF | TRBJ2-3 | TRBV7-2 | TRBD2 | few
TGTGCCAGCTCACCGGGACTAGCGGGAGGCGGGCACGAGCAGTACTTC | CASSPGLAGGGHEQYF | TRBJ2-7 | TRBV18 | TRBD2 | -
TGTGCCAGCAGTTACTCGAGGAGGGGGCATACTGAAGCTTTCTTT | CASSYSRRGHTEAFF | TRBJ1-1 | TRBV6-5 | TRBD1 | -
TGTGCCAGCAGCCAAGATTCCGGAGGGAGAGGCTACACCTTC | CASSQDSGGRGYTF | TRBJ1-2 | TRBV3-1/TRBV3-2 | - | -
TGTGCCAGCAGCTTAGGCCCCCGGGACGAGCAGTACTTC | CASSLGPRDEQYF | TRBJ2-7 | TRBV7-3 | - | -
TGTGCCTGGAGCCGCAAGGGGGCTTCTAATGAAAAACTGTTTTTT | CAWSRKGASNEKLFF | TRBJ1-4 | TRBV30 | TRBD1 | few
TGTGCCAGCAGCCACAACTTCGACAGGGGGTATAATTCACCCCTCCACTTT | CASSHNFDRGYNSPLHF | TRBJ1-6 | TRBV3-1/TRBV3-2 | TRBD1 | few
TGTGCCAGCAGCTCCATAACACCTGAAGCTTTCTTT | CASSSITPEAFF | TRBJ1-1 | TRBV5-5 | - | -
TGTGCCAGCAGAGGAGGGTTGGCAGGGTATCAGCCCCAGCATTTT | CASRGGLAGYQPQHF | TRBJ1-5 | TRBV6-5 | - | many
TGTGCCAGCTCACCGGGACAGGGAGTATATACTGAGCAGTTCTTC | CASSPGQGVYTEQFF | TRBJ2-1 | TRBV18 | TRBD1 | -
TGCGCCAGCAGTGAGAACAGGGGGCGGAATTCACCCCTCCACTTT | CASSENRGRNSPLHF | TRBJ1-6 | TRBV10-1 | TRBD1 | -
TGTGCCAGCAGCTTAGTTCCGGGTCAGCCCCAGCATTTT | CASSLVPGQPQHF | TRBJ1-5 | TRBV11-2 | - | -
TGTGCCGCTAGGGGGACAGGGGTCACCTTTGGCTATGGCTACACCTTC | CAARGTGVTFGYGYTF | TRBJ1-2 | TRBV28 | TRBD1 | -
TGTGCCACCCGAGGCGCGAATGAGCAGTTCTTC | CATRGANEQFF | TRBJ2-1 | TRBV3-1/TRBV3-2 | - | -
TGTGCCAGCAGCTTAGGGGGACTAGCGTCTGGGGAGCAGTACTTC | CASSLGGLASGEQYF | TRBJ2-7 | TRBV7-9 | TRBD2 | -
TGTGCCAGCAGCCAAGCTGGGACAGGGGGTATATCGGTCGGGGAGCTGTTTTTT | CASSQAGTGGISVGELFF | TRBJ2-2 | TRBV4-2 | TRBD1 | -
TGTGCCAGCAGCTTCGGTCCCAGAACAGGGTCCAATAATTCACCCCTCCACTTT | CASSFGPRTGSNNSPLHF | TRBJ1-6 | TRBV7-9 | - | -
TGTGCCAGCTCAACCCGGGGACTAGCGGGACCCAATGAGCAGTTCTTC | CASSTRGLAGPNEQFF | TRBJ2-1 | TRBV18 | TRBD2 | -
TGTGCCAGCGGCAGGGGGCGCGGGGAGACCCAGTACTTC | CASGRGRGETQYF | TRBJ2-5 | TRBV5-6 | TRBD1 | -
TGTGCCAGCAGTTACGCCCCGAGGACTGAAGCTTTCTTT | CASSYAPRTEAFF | TRBJ1-1 | TRBV6-2/TRBV6-3 | - | -
TGTGCCAGCAGCTTATCCGGCTCCTACAATGAGCAGTTCTTC | CASSLSGSYNEQFF | TRBJ2-1 | TRBV7-9 | - | few
TGTGCCAGCAGTTTTACAGGGGTCGGAAATCAGCCCCAGCATTTT | CASSFTGVGNQPQHF | TRBJ1-5 | TRBV28 | TRBD1 | -